Listed below are T cell receptor beta chains from one sample, sequenced in a study of blood T cell repertoires in COVID-19. Sequencing was performed with immunoSEQ multiplex PCR; in TCRdb, only in-frame clones are kept and a portion is missing. The sample has some 370,000 clones, nearly 90% seen once. The sequenced material came from peripheral blood. These receptors were collected from a man between 18 and 29 years old with active or convalescent COVID-19. Each CDR3 is given with its conserved first and last residue. A D gene is named only where the DNA matches it firmly. Only part of the rows carry a size: once, few, many, or a class if the clone is expanded.

>-|TRBJ2-4|TRBV28|-
TGTGCCAGCAGTTTGACCGGGGCCAAAAACATTCAGTACTTC
CASSLTGAKNIQYF
>-|TRBJ1-6|TRBV28|-
TGTGCCACCCGACCGGTCCAGGGTTATAATTCACCCCTCCACTTT
CATRPVQGYNSPLHF
>once|TRBJ2-6|TRBV15|-
TGTGCCACCAGCAGCAGGAAGAAAGCTGGGGCCAACGTCCTGACTTTC
CATSSRKKAGANVLTF
>-|TRBJ2-5|TRBV2|TRBD2
TGTGCCAGCACCACCAGAAGCGGGAGTGGGCTTTTTCCCGACCAAGAGACCCAGTACTTC
CASTTRSGSGLFPDQETQYF
>-|TRBJ2-2|TRBV5-8|TRBD2
TGTGCCAGCAGGCGAACTAGCGGGGGTTTTACCGGGGAGCTGTTTTTT
CASRRTSGGFTGELFF
>-|TRBJ2-3|TRBV5-1|TRBD1
TGCGCCAGCAGCTTAGGGACAGGGCGCCGTCCAGATACGCAGTATTTT
CASSLGTGRRPDTQYF
>-|TRBJ1-5|TRBV19|-
TGTGCCAGTAGTTCCAGTGGGGCGAATCAGCCCCAGCATTTT
CASSSSGANQPQHF
>-|TRBJ1-1|TRBV7-2|TRBD1
TGTGCCAGCAGCTCTCAGGGGGCTGAAGCTTTCTTT
CASSSQGAEAFF
>-|TRBJ1-3|TRBV4-3|-
TGCGCCAGCAGCCAAGCACAGGGAAACACCATATATTTT
CASSQAQGNTIYF
>-|TRBJ1-1|TRBV10-3|-
TGTGCCATCAGGCACAGGGATCTAAGCACTGAAGCTTTCTTT
CAIRHRDLSTEAFF
>few|TRBJ1-5|TRBV6-5|-
TGTGCCAGCAGTTTTCCGGGAGGGCCCCAGCATTTT
CASSFPGGPQHF
>-|TRBJ2-3|TRBV4-1|-
TGCGCCAGCAGCCAAGTTGCAGGGGTTGGCACAGATACGCAGTATTTT
CASSQVAGVGTDTQYF
>-|TRBJ1-4|TRBV18|-
TGTGCCAGCTCAGGGCCGAACCGGGAAAAACTGTTTTTT
CASSGPNREKLFF
>few|TRBJ1-2|TRBV19|-
TGTGCCAGTAGTCCCGGTCTCTATGGCTACACCTTC
CASSPGLYGYTF
>-|TRBJ2-1|TRBV7-9|TRBD1
TGTGCCAGCAGCACCCCGGGACAGGAACATTCCTACAATGAGCAGTTCTTC
CASSTPGQEHSYNEQFF
>-|TRBJ2-1|TRBV19|TRBD1
TGTGCCAGTAGTATCGGACCGGGACAGCCCAACAATGAGCAGTTCTTC
CASSIGPGQPNNEQFF
>-|TRBJ2-7|TRBV14|TRBD2
TGTGCCAGCAGTATAGGTAGCGGGGTAAACTCCTACGAGCAGTACTTC
CASSIGSGVNSYEQYF
>few|TRBJ2-5|TRBV5-5|-
TGTGCCAGCAGCCTGGGGTCAGGGAGGCGAGAGACCCAGTACTTC
CASSLGSGRRETQYF
>few|TRBJ2-7|TRBV27|-
TGTGCCAGCAGTTTAATTTCCACCCAGGGGTCGTACGAGCAGTACTTC
CASSLISTQGSYEQYF
>-|TRBJ1-2|TRBV20-1|-
TGCAGTGCTAAGCTTAAATATGGCTACACCTTC
CSAKLKYGYTF
>-|TRBJ2-3|TRBV13|TRBD2
TGTGCCAGCAGCACCCTAGCGGGGGGGGGCACAGATACGCAGTATTTT
CASSTLAGGGTDTQYF
>once|TRBJ1-6|TRBV28|-
TGTGCCAGCAGTTTTAATCCTTCACCCCTCCACTTT
CASSFNPSPLHF
>-|TRBJ1-1|TRBV4-1|TRBD1
TGCGCCAGCAGCCAAGAAGGACAGGGCGGTGAAGCTTTCTTT
CASSQEGQGGEAFF
>-|TRBJ2-1|TRBV5-1|TRBD1
TGCGCCAGCAGCGGAGGACAGGGCTACAATGAGCAGTTCTTC
CASSGGQGYNEQFF
>-|TRBJ1-1|TRBV18|TRBD1
TGTGCCAGCTCCCTTCGCGAACAGGACAGGGTAGAGACTGAAGCTTTCTTT
CASSLREQDRVETEAFF
>-|TRBJ2-7|TRBV19|-
TGTGCCAGTCAAGCACGGGTAGGGGGATCCTACGAGCAGTACTTC
CASQARVGGSYEQYF
>-|TRBJ1-2|TRBV23-1|-
TGCGCCAGAGAGACAGAATGGTGGGGCTACACCTTC
CARETEWWGYTF
>-|TRBJ1-3|TRBV6-5|-
TGTGCCAGCAGACGCGACAACCACTCTGGAAACACCATATATTTT
CASRRDNHSGNTIYF
>many|TRBJ2-3|TRBV6-4|-
TGTGCCAGCAGTGATGGAGGGGCCGCAGATACGCAGTATTTT
CASSDGGAADTQYF
>once|TRBJ2-1|TRBV5-4|-
TGTGCCAGCGGGCCCTATGAGCAGTTCTTC
CASGPYEQFF
>-|TRBJ2-1|TRBV5-1|TRBD1
TGCGCCAGCAGCCCTTCGGACAGGGGTGAGCAGTTCTTC
CASSPSDRGEQFF
>-|TRBJ1-1|TRBV5-5|TRBD1
TGTGCCAGCAGCCGGGACAGGGGATCCACTGAAGCTTTCTTT
CASSRDRGSTEAFF
>-|TRBJ1-4|TRBV27|-
TGTGCCAGCACGGGAAGACTTACAACTAATGAAAAACTGTTTTTT
CASTGRLTTNEKLFF
>-|TRBJ2-7|TRBV5-4|TRBD1
TGTGCCAGCAGCTTGGGGGACAGGGGGTACGAGCAGTACTTC
CASSLGDRGYEQYF
>-|TRBJ1-1|TRBV11-3|-
TGTGCCAGCAGCTCAGGGTTGGACACTGAAGCTTTCTTT
CASSSGLDTEAFF
>few|TRBJ1-4|TRBV28|TRBD1
TGTGCCAGCCTGAGGGGACAGTACGATGAAAAACTGTTTTTT
CASLRGQYDEKLFF
>-|TRBJ2-1|TRBV5-4|TRBD2
TGTGCCAGCAGCTTGGTAGGACTAGCAGTCTACAATGAGCAGTTCTTC
CASSLVGLAVYNEQFF
>-|TRBJ2-3|TRBV12-2|-
TGTGCAAGTCCGGAGGAGCCAGCGGGTGAGAATACGCAGTATTTT
CASPEEPAGENTQYF
>-|TRBJ1-2|TRBV11-2|-
TGTGCCAGCAGCTTCCCGGCAGGGGTCTATGGCTACACCTTC
CASSFPAGVYGYTF
>-|TRBJ1-5|TRBV23-1|-
TGCGCCAGCAGTCAATTTCCAGGGGTCAATCAGCCCCAGCATTTT
CASSQFPGVNQPQHF
>-|TRBJ2-2|TRBV7-3|TRBD2
TGTGCCAGCAGCTTTCTAGCGGGAGGGACCGGGGAGCTGTTTTTT
CASSFLAGGTGELFF
>-|TRBJ2-5|TRBV13|TRBD1
TGTGCCAGCAGCTTAGCAGGGGGCGAGGAGACCCAGTACTTC
CASSLAGGEETQYF
>few|TRBJ1-5|TRBV3-1/TRBV3-2|-
TGTGCCAGCAGCCAAGGAGTTCTTCAGCCCCAGCATTTT
CASSQGVLQPQHF
>-|TRBJ2-5|TRBV5-6|-
TGTGCCAGCAGCTTGCCGGGGTATGAGACCCAGTACTTC
CASSLPGYETQYF
>-|TRBJ1-4|TRBV3-1/TRBV3-2|TRBD1
TGTGCCAGCAGCCAATACAGGGGAATTAATGAAAAACTGTTTTTT
CASSQYRGINEKLFF
>-|TRBJ2-1|TRBV4-2|TRBD2
TGTGCCAGCAGCGGAACTAGCGGGAGCGAGAATGAGCAGTTCTTC
CASSGTSGSENEQFF
>-|TRBJ1-1|TRBV7-9|TRBD1
TGTGCCAGCAGCTATCAGACAGGGGGCGACACTGAAGCTTTCTTT
CASSYQTGGDTEAFF
>-|TRBJ1-5|TRBV7-2|TRBD1
TGTGCCACTTCGACCCACAGGGGGATCAATCAGCCCCAGCATTTT
CATSTHRGINQPQHF
>-|TRBJ1-1|TRBV7-3|-
TGTGCCAGCAGCTTTGAGGTTGAGGAGAACACTGAAGCTTTCTTT
CASSFEVEENTEAFF
>-|TRBJ1-2|TRBV20-1|-
TGCAGTGTCCGGGATCTGAATGGCTACACCTTC
CSVRDLNGYTF
>-|TRBJ1-1|TRBV28|-
TGTGCCAGCAACATACAGGGCCCCAACACTGAAGCTTTCTTT
CASNIQGPNTEAFF
>-|TRBJ2-7|TRBV19|TRBD1
TGTGCCAGCAGTTTTGGGACGAGGGACAGGGGCTACGAGCAGTACTTC
CASSFGTRDRGYEQYF
>-|TRBJ1-1|TRBV4-1|-
TGCGCCAGCAGCCAAGATTCTGCGCATGTCGCTGAAGCTTTCTTT
CASSQDSAHVAEAFF
>-|TRBJ2-4|TRBV9|-
TGTGCCAGCAGCGCCCTCCCGGGACTAGCCAAAAACATTCAGTACTTC
CASSALPGLAKNIQYF
>few|TRBJ1-1|TRBV5-6|-
TGTGCCAGCAGCCCGCGGCCGGGAGGTGAAGCTTTCTTT
CASSPRPGGEAFF
>-|TRBJ1-5|TRBV7-2|TRBD1
TGTGCCAGCAGCTTAAATCTACAGGGGAGAAGTCAGCCCCAGCATTTT
CASSLNLQGRSQPQHF
>-|TRBJ1-5|TRBV6-6|-
TGTGCCAGCAGTTCCCGGGGACAGCCCCAGCATTTT
CASSSRGQPQHF